This TCR beta chain comes out of a study of cytomegalovirus exposure and HLA in healthy donors. The CDR3 sequence is 15 residues long. The germline V and J ends were trimmed by 5 bases and 13 bases, with 23 bases remaining between them. In germline, CDR1 is SGHTA, CDR2 FQGNSA. It was with 60 Vbeta and 13 Jbeta primers that the PCR ran. Sequenced by immunoSEQ multiplex PCR; TCRdb stores in-frame clones only, minus some. The sample records roughly 100,000 clones, over 60% being singletons. The chain carries TRBV7-2 and TRBJ1-4; D may be TRBD1 (6 bases). The receptor's source is a man between 60 and 70 years old in good health and CMV-seropositive. Sample: PBMCs. CDR3 DNA sequence: TGTGCCAGCAGCCCTTTCCCGGGACAACCTTCGAGACTGTTTTTT. Its translation is CASSPFPGQPSRLFF.